The clone carrying this TCR beta chain was detected many times. Its target is unknown. The sample originates from a study of identical twins. Germline loops: CDR1 MNHEY, CDR2 SMNVEV (reference sequence). The CDR3 extends over 15 amino acids. Trimming removed 5 bases at V and 2 bases at J, with 13 bases between. Overall study results and limits: Beta out-of-frame sequences showed weaker excess twin sharing.

A universal primer binding site was introduced by template switching. The final cDNA contained unique molecular identifiers. TCRdb fed the 5' RACE reads into MiXCR, producing one record per CDR3 protein. The sample holds about 150,000 distinct CDR3 sequences, approximately 4% seen once. This chain joins TRBV27 and TRBJ2-1; D uncertain. Sequences were obtained from memory T cells sorted from blood. The sequence came from a man between 18 and 35 years old in good health. This chain's CDR3 is CASSALALAYNEQFF. CDR3 nucleotide sequence: TGTGCCAGCAGTGCCTTAGCTTTGGCCTACAATGAGCAGTTCTTC.